This T cell receptor (beta chain) appears in the sequencing data of a study of PD-1 blockade in classical Hodgkin lymphoma. Profiled with immunoSEQ multiplex PCR; TCRdb holds only in-frame clones, not every one. The table shows about 98,000 clones, with about four fifths occurring only once. Study observations and caveats: Before treatment, TCR diversity in newly diagnosed patients was reportedly lower than in healthy donors. Complete responders showed a baseline diversity that resembled the diversity of newly diagnosed patients.

Each patient relapsed following autologous stem cell transplantation, and prior brentuximab vedotin exposure differed. This CDR3 is 15 amino acids long. Trimming cost V 0 bases and J 2 bases, with 8 bases left between them. Per germline, CDR1 SGHRS and CDR2 YFSETQ. A remark on this clone: The antigen is undetermined.

V is TRBV5-1 and J is TRBJ2-2; D unresolved. The TCR was taken from a human donor with classical Hodgkin lymphoma. This material consisted of peripheral blood mononuclear cells (PBMCs), taken before the second cycle of nivolumab. The CDR3 DNA is TGCGCCAGCAGCTTGGGATCTTCCAACACCGGGGAGCTGTTTTTT. As protein: CASSLGSSNTGELFF.